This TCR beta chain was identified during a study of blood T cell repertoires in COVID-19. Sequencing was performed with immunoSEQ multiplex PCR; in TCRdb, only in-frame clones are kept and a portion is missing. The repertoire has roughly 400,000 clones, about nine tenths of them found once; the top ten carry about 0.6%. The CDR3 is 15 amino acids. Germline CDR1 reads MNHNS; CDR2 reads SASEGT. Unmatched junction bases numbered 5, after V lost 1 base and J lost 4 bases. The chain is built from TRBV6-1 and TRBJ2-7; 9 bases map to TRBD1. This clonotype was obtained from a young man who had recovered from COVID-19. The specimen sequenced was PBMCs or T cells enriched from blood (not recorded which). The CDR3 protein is CASSEDGTGPYEQYF. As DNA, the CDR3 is TGTGCCAGCAGTGAAGATGGGACAGGGCCGTACGAGCAGTACTTC.